This T cell receptor (beta chain) stems from a study of cytotoxic CD8 clonotypes in ibrutinib-treated CLL. Study at large: There were, on average, nearly 260,000 productive templates and around 90,000 productive rearrangements per sample. Notes on the study in general: Sustained-remission patients were sampled at one set of times and progressing patients at different ones.

Remarks on this clone: Its antigen is not identified.

Investigators sought sequencing depths of between 1 in 200,000 and 1 in 1 million T cells. The repertoire was sequenced with immunoSEQ multiplex PCR; TCRdb's copy has only in-frame clones and lacks some. The sample carries about 140,000 clones, about 84% recorded once. V lost 8 bases and J 0 bases, leaving 11 bases between the germline ends. Per germline, CDR1 LNHDA and CDR2 SQIVND (reference sequence). CDR3 length equals 13 residues. Genomic DNA (around 2 micrograms) was obtained from cryopreserved PBMCs for construction of TCR beta libraries. The sequencing used PBMCs, collected after 36 months of ibrutinib treatment. The receptor's source is a human donor with chronic lymphocytic leukemia. This chain connects TRBV19 to TRBJ2-7, with D unclear. The CDR3 loop reads CASSRPSSYEQYF. In nucleotides, the CDR3 is TGTGCCAGTTCCCGCCCAAGCTCCTACGAGCAGTACTTC. Full variable domain (remainder filled in from reference TRBV19 and TRBJ2-7): DGGITQSPKYLFRKEGQNVTLSCEQNLNHDAMYWYRQDPGQGLRLIYYSQIVNDFQKGDIAEGYSVSREKKESFPLTVTSAQKNPTAFYLCASSRPSSYEQYFGPGTRLTVT.